One sample yielded the 16 T cell receptor beta chains listed below, sequenced in a study of T cells in Graves' hyperthyroidism and ophthalmopathy. RNA transcripts yielded amplified TCR beta CDR3 regions. The HTBI primer set was used in a first-round RT-PCR of the TCR CDR3. A single record per CDR3 protein comes from TCRdb applying MiXCR to the multiplex PCR reads. The sample has some 500,000 distinct CDR3 sequences, 13% to 15% seen once. Sequencing used blood. These receptors were taken from a woman aged 18 to 35 with Graves' hyperthyroidism.

At least ten counts were recorded for this clonotype. The chain uses TRBV10-2 and TRBJ1-1, with a tentative D call TRBD1 (6 bases). The CDR3 has 15 residues. V was clipped by 4 bases and J by 3 bases, with 15 bases between them. The germline V gene encodes CDR1 WSHSY and CDR2 SAAADI. The CDR3 bases are TGCGCCAGCAGTGTTAAACAGGGAAGGGACACTGAAGCTTTCTTT. Its protein is CASSVKQGRDTEAFF.

This clonotype showed up many times. V and J are TRBV27 and TRBJ2-5; D may correspond to TRBD1 or TRBD2 (5 bases each). Looked up from germline, CDR1 is MNHEY and CDR2 is SMNVEV (reference sequence). V was shortened by 3 bases and J by 7 bases, with 12 bases between the two germline ends. The length of the CDR3 is 13 residues. For the CDR3, the DNA is TGTGCCAGCAGTTTCCGGGACCCCGGGACCCAGTACTTC. Translating it yields CASSFRDPGTQYF.

This clonotype was picked up many times. V usage is TRBV3-1 and J usage is TRBJ1-2, with TRBD1 identical over 7 bases. From germline, CDR1 is LGHDT and CDR2 YNNKEL (reference sequence). The CDR3 totals 14 residues. After removal of 2 bases from V and 5 bases from J, the junction contained 5 bases not matched to a gene. CDR3 loop: CASSQTGTAYGYTF. CDR3 nucleotides: TGTGCCAGCAGCCAAACAGGGACAGCGTATGGCTACACCTTC. Full variable domain (remainder filled in from reference TRBV3-1 and TRBJ1-2): DTAVSQTPKYLVTQMGNDKSIKCEQNLGHDTMYWYKQDSKKFLKIMFSYNNKELIINETVPNRFSPKSPDKAHLNLHINSLELGDSAVYFCASSQTGTAYGYTFGSGTRLTVV.

Many counts were recorded for this clonotype. Germline and junction disagree at one end, which may indicate a read error. J is TRBJ2-3 and V is TRBV5-1, with 11 nucleotides matching TRBD2. Germline V gene lookup returns CDR1 SGHRS and CDR2 YFSETQ. This CDR3 has 14 amino acids. CDR3 DNA: TGTGCCAGCAGTTTAGCGGGAGGGCCGAATACGCAGTATTTT. Amino acids: CASSLAGGPNTQYF.

At least ten counts were recorded for this clonotype. The CDR3 sequence is CATDGGQGGSYNEQFF. CDR3 coding DNA: TGTGCCACGGATGGAGGACAGGGGGGGTCCTACAATGAGCAGTTCTTC. This chain connects TRBV28 to TRBJ2-1; 10 bases map to TRBD1. The CDR3 runs 16 residues. CDR1 is MDHEN and CDR2 is SYDVKM in the germline V gene. J was trimmed by 1 base and V by 10 bases; bases with no gene match: 10.

V gene TRBV20-1 combines with J gene TRBJ1-1, with D possibly matching TRBD1 (5 bases). CDR3 size: 14 residues. V was clipped by 3 bases and J by 7 bases, with 18 bases between them. Germline CDR1 reads DFQATT; CDR2 reads SNEGSKA (reference sequence). The CDR3 loop reads CSASQGAEIVEAFF. The CDR3 DNA reads TGCAGTGCTAGTCAGGGTGCTGAGATCGTTGAAGCTTTCTTT.

This clonotype was counted at least ten times. The chain carries TRBV12-3 or TRBV12-4 and TRBJ1-2; D remains ambiguous. V lost 2 bases and J 2 bases, leaving 6 bases between the germline ends. The CDR3 runs 13 residues. CDR3 region: CASSLMQNYGYTF. The CDR3 DNA is TGTGCCAGCAGTTTAATGCAGAACTATGGCTACACCTTC.

This clonotype has ten or more counts. The gene calls are TRBV12-5 and TRBJ2-7; TRBD1 might be the D (6 bases). The CDR3 runs to 15 residues. Deletions cut 1 base from V and 2 bases from J, with 12 bases between. The germline V gene has CDR1 LGHNT and CDR2 FRNRAP. The CDR3 nucleotides read TGTGCTAGTGGTTTGGCCGACAGGACAGCCTACGAGCAGTACTTC. This sequence encodes CASGLADRTAYEQYF. Based on the CDR3 plus reference TRBV12-5 and TRBJ2-7, the full variable domain is DARVTQTPRHKVTEMGQEVTMRCQPILGHNTVFWYRQTMMQGLELLAYFRNRAPLDDSGMPKDRFSAEMPDATLATLKIQPSEPRDSAVYFCASGLADRTAYEQYFGPGTRLTVT.

This chain links TRBV11-3 with TRBJ2-2; tentatively, D is TRBD1 (6 bases). Germline loops: CDR1 SGHNT, CDR2 YENEEA. Trimming took 8 bases from V and 1 from J, leaving 11 bases between them. The CDR3 extends over 14 amino acids. CDR3 nucleotide sequence: TGTGCCAGCCCCCCAGGGGTGAACACCGGGGAGCTGTTTTTT. This codes for CASPPGVNTGELFF.

This chain connects TRBV20-1 to TRBJ2-3; D is perhaps TRBD1 or TRBD2 (5 bases each). CDR3 length: 15 residues. V lost 3 bases to trimming and J lost 2 bases, with 15 bases between them. Germline V gene sequence: CDR1 DFQATT, CDR2 SNEGSKA (reference sequence). The CDR3 nucleotides are TGCAGTGCTAGCTGGGGGTTGTCCAACACAGATACGCAGTATTTT. This codes for CSASWGLSNTDTQYF.

This CDR3 reads CASMYENTEAFF. The CDR3 nucleotides read TGTGCCAGTATGTACGAGAACACTGAAGCTTTCTTT. This sequence joins TRBV19 and TRBJ1-1; no definite D call. Germline V lookup: CDR1 LNHDA, CDR2 SQIVND (reference sequence). This CDR3 is 12 amino acids long. Trimming cost V 7 bases and J 1 base, with 7 bases left between them.

The sample holds many counts of this clonotype. The J gene is TRBJ2-2, the V gene TRBV6-5; D gene unclear. V lost 2 bases and J lost 6, with 4 bases in between. From germline, CDR1 is MNHEY and CDR2 SVGAGI. The CDR3 has 12 residues. DNA for the CDR3: TGTGCCAGCAGTTACAGGTCCGGGGAGCTGTTTTTT. Amino acids: CASSYRSGELFF.

This clonotype appeared many times. The chain carries TRBV2 and TRBJ2-5; the D gene is possibly TRBD1 (5 bases). Trimming left V 4 bases short and J 5 bases short, with 14 bases between. The CDR3 length is 14 residues. Germline assignment: CDR1 SNHLY and CDR2 FYNNEI. CDR3 sequence (DNA): TGTGCCAGCAGTGCCGTCAGGGTTGTCGAGACCCAGTACTTC. It is translated as CASSAVRVVETQYF.

This clonotype was observed at least ten times. The chain uses TRBV19 and TRBJ1-2; tentatively, D is TRBD1 (5 bases). V was pared by 7 bases and J by 4 bases, with 22 bases between. CDR1 is LNHDA and CDR2 is SQIVND in the germline V gene (reference sequence). The length of the CDR3 is 16 residues. DNA for the CDR3: TGTGCCAGTAAGAGACCTAGGGACGGCGGACCCTATGGCTACACCTTC. This codes for CASKRPRDGGPYGYTF.

This clonotype was counted a few times. V gene TRBV5-5 combines with J gene TRBJ1-1, with no clear D. CDR1 SGHKS and CDR2 YYEKEE come from the germline V gene (reference sequence). Trimming took off 1 base at V and 11 bases at J, with 9 bases between the two ends. The CDR3 length is 11 residues. The CDR3 sequence: CASSLSGSAFF. The CDR3 region has the DNA TGTGCCAGCAGCTTGTCGGGGTCGGCTTTCTTT.

As concerns this clonotype: This sequence may be a read error, since a much larger clone differs from it by one base. This rearrangement joins TRBV2 to TRBJ2-7; D is undetermined. This CDR3 spans 12 amino acids. Germline V lookup: CDR1 SNHLY, CDR2 FYNNEI. For the CDR3, the DNA is TGTTCCAGCAGTGACCCGCCGGTTGAGCAGTACTTC. Its protein is CSSSDPPVEQYF. Full variable domain (outside the CDR3, taken from reference TRBV2 and TRBJ2-7): EPEVTQTPSHQVTQMGQEVILRCVPISNHLYFYWYRQILGQKVEFLVSFYNNEISEKSEIFDDQFSVERPDGSNFTLKIRSTKLEDSAMYFCSSSDPPVEQYFGPGTRLTVT.